This TCR beta chain was captured in a study of cytomegalovirus exposure and HLA in healthy donors. The CDR3 is 13 amino acids. Trimming cost V 6 bases and J 13 bases; bases outside gene matches: 12. Germline lookup yields CDR1 SNHLY and CDR2 FYNNEI. Concerning this clone: As yet, its antigen is unknown.

The study ran its PCR with 60 Vbeta and 13 Jbeta primers. Original processing notes: Later, tens of millions of unique TCR beta chains were counted in an analysis, and about 12 million of them were shared. Produced via immunoSEQ multiplex PCR; TCRdb's table is partial and in-frame only. V, J and clone size reflect that table, while D and trimming were determined from the DNA. The repertoire table contains 140,000 to 150,000 clones. Study conclusions and caveats: Analysis performed later showed TCR beta chains linked to HLA being more clonally expanded than equally common others. About 150 TCR beta chains were listed as cytomegalovirus-associated. Some public TCRs appeared in many individuals, while most sequences were rare.

This receptor was identified in a woman aged 45-65 years in good health and CMV-seronegative. Source material: PBMCs. V usage is TRBV2 and J usage is TRBJ2-1, with 7 bases lining up with TRBD2. For the CDR3, the DNA is TGTGCCAGCAGCGACCGGACTAGTGAAATACAGTTCTTC. This sequence encodes CASSDRTSEIQFF.